A single sample is the source of the 23 T cell receptor beta chains below, sequenced in a study of CD8+ T cells in alopecia areata. Treatment of the sample: oral pan-JAK inhibitor, 5-10 mg twice daily. Reverse transcription of extracted RNA yielded cDNA, which provided the sequencing template. Sequencing used immunoSEQ multiplex PCR; TCRdb keeps in-frame clones, though not all of them. The table includes some 150,000 clones, around 82% detected once. The sequences come from CD8+ T cells sorted from blood, collected at week 4, from a patient treated with tofacitinib. The origin of the receptors is a human donor with alopecia areata.

The J gene is TRBJ2-5, the V gene TRBV7-9; D possibly corresponds to TRBD2 (6 bases). Trimming cost V 5 bases and J 4 bases, with 14 bases left between them. The germline gives CDR1 SEHNR, CDR2 FQNEAQ (reference sequence). This CDR3 contains 14 residues. The CDR3 nucleotides read TGTGCCAGCAGCAGGGGACTTGGGGGAGAGACCCAGTACTTC. Translation gives CASSRGLGGETQYF.

The rearrangement links TRBV30 to TRBJ2-1; D is perhaps TRBD1 or TRBD2 (5 bases each). With 5 bases removed from V and 12 bases from J, the gap between germline ends came to 17 bases. In germline, CDR1 is GTSNPN, CDR2 SVGIG (reference sequence). The CDR3 is made up of 12 amino acids. The CDR3 sequence is CAWGDGGSGQFF. In nucleotides, the CDR3 is TGTGCCTGGGGGGACGGCGGATCGGGGCAGTTCTTC.

The chain uses TRBV4-2 and TRBJ1-1; D is perhaps TRBD1 (6 bases). The CDR3 extends over 13 amino acids. Germline CDR1 and CDR2: LGHNA and YNFKEQ. The germline V and J ends were trimmed by 1 base and 10 bases, with 13 bases remaining between them. CDR3: CASSQAGGSSAFF. In nucleotides, the CDR3 is TGTGCCAGCAGCCAAGCGGGGGGCTCTTCAGCTTTCTTT.

This sequence joins TRBV4-1 and TRBJ2-1; D is undetermined. Deletions cut 0 bases from V and 4 bases from J, with 10 bases between. There are 15 residues in the CDR3. Germline assignment: CDR1 MGHRA and CDR2 YSYEKL. CDR3 loop: CASSQELPLYNEQFF. The CDR3 region has the DNA TGCGCCAGCAGCCAAGAGCTTCCCCTGTACAATGAGCAGTTCTTC.

This clone was counted between two and nine times. The chain recombines TRBV7-9 with TRBJ2-1; perhaps D is TRBD1 or TRBD2 (5 bases each). V was trimmed by 2 bases and J by 4 bases, leaving 15 bases between them. CDR1 is SEHNR, CDR2 FQNEAQ, per germline (reference sequence). The CDR3 has 16 amino acids. DNA of the CDR3: TGTGCCAGCAGCTTAAGGGGAAGCGGCCCTTACAATGAGCAGTTCTTC. It translates to CASSLRGSGPYNEQFF.

This chain joins TRBV19 and TRBJ2-5; D possibly corresponds to TRBD2 (5 bases). Per the germline V gene, CDR1 is LNHDA and CDR2 is SQIVND (reference sequence). Trimming removed 5 bases at V and 4 bases at J, with 14 bases between. The CDR3 is made up of 14 amino acids. CDR3 residues: CASSSREGGETQYF. CDR3 DNA: TGTGCCAGTAGTTCCCGCGAGGGTGGAGAGACCCAGTACTTC.

This chain joins TRBV29-1 and TRBJ1-1; D unclear. This CDR3 contains 13 residues. CDR1 and CDR2 from the germline V gene are SQVTM and ANQGSEA. Trimming cost V 2 bases and J 2 bases, with 9 bases left between them. The CDR3 sequence is CSVELLDNTEAFF. The CDR3 coding sequence is TGCAGCGTTGAACTTCTCGATAACACTGAAGCTTTCTTT.

This chain joins TRBV4-1 and TRBJ1-6; 7 bases line up with TRBD1. Germline-derived CDR1 and CDR2 are MGHRA and YSYEKL. This CDR3 comprises 15 residues. The ends lost 3 bases at V and 7 bases at J; junction bases unmatched: 6. The CDR3 DNA follows: TGCGCCAGCAGCCACGAGGACAGGCTGAATTCACCCCTCCACTTT. Protein sequence: CASSHEDRLNSPLHF.

The V gene is TRBV13, the J gene TRBJ2-1; 9 nucleotides agree with TRBD2. V lost 5 bases to trimming and J lost 7 bases; unmatched junction nucleotides: 15. In germline, CDR1 is PRHDT, CDR2 FYEKMQ (reference sequence). This CDR3 comprises 17 residues. CDR3 sequence: CASSPTPGLAPRNEQFF. In nucleotides, the CDR3 is TGTGCCAGCAGCCCCACCCCGGGACTAGCTCCTCGGAATGAGCAGTTCTTC.

V and J are TRBV7-2 and TRBJ2-3, with D unclear. The V end lost 1 base, the J end lost 3 bases, and 8 bases lay between the germline ends. The CDR3 is 14 residues long. Germline V gene data show CDR1 as SGHTA and CDR2 as FQGNSA. The CDR3 spells CASSLVLLTDTQYF. CDR3 DNA: TGTGCCAGCAGCTTAGTGCTGCTTACAGATACGCAGTATTTT.

This chain uses TRBV15 with TRBJ2-7; D is undetermined. CDR1 is LNHNV and CDR2 is YYDKDF in the germline V gene (reference sequence). Trimming removed 5 bases from V and 0 bases from J, with 8 bases in between. The CDR3 runs to 13 residues. DNA of the CDR3: TGTGCCACCAGCCTCCGGGCCTCCTACGAGCAGTACTTC. Encoded protein: CATSLRASYEQYF.

The chain couples TRBV6-5 to TRBJ1-1; TRBD1 might be the D (5 bases). The CDR3 sequence is 13 residues long. Germline values: CDR1 MNHEY, CDR2 SVGAGI. The germline V and J ends were trimmed by 7 bases and 1 base, with 10 bases remaining between them. The CDR3 DNA sequence: TGTGCCAGCACGGAGGGGCCGAACACTGAAGCTTTCTTT. Encoded protein: CASTEGPNTEAFF.

This clone was seen once. For the CDR3, the DNA is TGTGCCAGCAGCTTAGAGCAGGCCACAGATACGCAGTATTTT. Encoded protein: CASSLEQATDTQYF. The rearrangement joins TRBV7-8 to TRBJ2-3; no definite D call. Per germline, CDR1 SGHVS and CDR2 FQNEAQ. The ends were cut back, 1 base at V and 2 bases at J, with 7 bases in the middle. There are 14 residues in the CDR3.

The V and J genes are TRBV6-6 and TRBJ2-7; 7 nucleotides line up with TRBD1. The CDR3 length is 15 residues. The V segment lost 5 bases and the J segment 2 bases; nucleotides outside the gene matches: 9. Germline assignment: CDR1 MNHNY and CDR2 SVGAGI (reference sequence). The CDR3 coding sequence is TGTGCCAGCAGTCAGGGACAGATGTCCCCCTACGAGCAGTACTTC. Translating it yields CASSQGQMSPYEQYF.

The chain couples TRBV7-9 to TRBJ2-5, with 7 bases lining up with TRBD1. CDR1 and CDR2 (germline): SEHNR, FQNEAQ (reference sequence). The CDR3 contains 15 residues. J lost 9 bases, V lost 5 bases, and 15 bases had no gene match. For the CDR3, the DNA is TGTGCCAGCAGCACGCCGAGGACAGGAAAAGATGCCCAGTACTTC. Amino acid sequence: CASSTPRTGKDAQYF.

The V and J genes are TRBV19 and TRBJ2-7, with no clear D. V was trimmed by 3 bases and J by 0 bases, leaving 9 bases between them. The CDR3 spans 14 residues. Germline V gene data show CDR1 as LNHDA and CDR2 as SQIVND (reference sequence). DNA for the CDR3: TGTGCCAGTAGTATCGACCAAAGCTCCTACGAGCAGTACTTC. Translated: CASSIDQSSYEQYF.

This clone was observed a handful of times. The rearrangement uses TRBV5-6 and TRBJ2-7; TRBD1 matches 9 bases. This CDR3 has 14 residues. Germline V lookup: CDR1 SGHDT, CDR2 YYEEEE. V lost 0 bases and J lost 2; bases outside the gene matches: 0. For the CDR3, the DNA is TGTGCCAGCAGCTTGGGGACAGGGGCCTACGAGCAGTACTTC. This sequence encodes CASSLGTGAYEQYF.

J is TRBJ2-1 and V is TRBV4-1; D possibly corresponds to TRBD2 (6 bases). Trimming shortened V by 4 bases and J by 1 base, and 14 bases separated the two germline ends. CDR1 is MGHRA, CDR2 YSYEKL, per germline. CDR3 length: 16 residues. The CDR3 bases are TGCGCCAGCAGCCGCCCGGCGGGGTCGTCCTACAATGAGCAGTTCTTC. Encoded protein: CASSRPAGSSYNEQFF.

V usage is TRBV19 and J usage is TRBJ2-5; 8 nucleotides align to TRBD1. Looked up from germline, CDR1 is LNHDA and CDR2 is SQIVND (reference sequence). The CDR3 is 16 residues long. Trimming cost V 4 bases and J 2 bases; bases outside gene matches: 9. The CDR3 spells CASSTPRTGWQETQYF. The CDR3 DNA reads TGTGCCAGTAGTACCCCCCGGACAGGGTGGCAAGAGACCCAGTACTTC.

This clone was seen a few times. This sequence joins TRBV7-9 and TRBJ2-1; possibly TRBD1 or TRBD2 for D (5 bases each). Trimming removed 3 bases at V and 7 bases at J, with 13 bases between. Looked up from germline, CDR1 is SEHNR and CDR2 is FQNEAQ (reference sequence). The CDR3 spans 14 residues. The CDR3 region is CASSLSGAVNEQFF. The CDR3 DNA follows: TGTGCCAGCAGCTTGTCCGGGGCGGTAAATGAGCAGTTCTTC. Full variable domain (outside the CDR3, taken from reference TRBV7-9 and TRBJ2-1): DTGVSQNPRHKITKRGQNVTFRCDPISEHNRLYWYRQTLGQGPEFLTYFQNEAQLEKSRLLSDRFSAERPKGSFSTLEIQRTEQGDSAMYLCASSLSGAVNEQFFGPGTRLTVL.

The genes are TRBV13 and TRBJ2-5; D could derive from TRBD1 or TRBD2 (5 bases each). CDR3 length: 11 residues. V was cut by 5 bases and J by 4 bases, with 5 bases left in between. The germline V gene encodes CDR1 PRHDT and CDR2 FYEKMQ (reference sequence). CDR3 sequence (DNA): TGTGCCAGCAGCGGGGGAGAGACCCAGTACTTC. Residues: CASSGGETQYF. The variable domain in full, with the rest retrieved from reference TRBV13 and TRBJ2-5, is AAGVIQSPRHLIKEKRETATLKCYPIPRHDTVYWYQQGPGQDPQFLISFYEKMQSDKGSIPDRFSAQQFSDYHSELNMSSLELGDSALYFCASSGGETQYFGPGTRLLVL.

This sequence joins TRBV9 and TRBJ2-1; TRBD1 is a possible D gene (7 bases). The CDR3 consists of 19 residues. CDR1 is SGDLS, CDR2 YYNGEE, per germline. V shed 0 bases and J shed 10 bases, with 29 bases lying between them. Here the CDR3 reads CASSVADPGQRPGGDEQFF. CDR3 in DNA: TGTGCCAGCAGCGTAGCTGATCCGGGACAGAGACCCGGGGGTGACGAGCAGTTCTTC.

The V and J genes are TRBV5-4 and TRBJ2-7; D gene uncertain. The V end lost 4 bases, the J end lost 3 bases, and 11 bases lay between the germline ends. CDR1 and CDR2 (germline): SGHNT, YYREEE (reference sequence). This CDR3 contains 13 residues. In DNA, the CDR3 is TGTGCCAGCAGCGGCCCGGACGTCTACGAGCAGTACTTC. It specifies CASSGPDVYEQYF.